This T cell receptor beta chain was recovered during a study of blood T cell repertoires in COVID-19. Study overall: Nucleic acid was either cDNA or gDNA, and it came from T cells, B-cell-depleted T cells, or PBMCs.

In the study's own analysis: Cell counts per sample came from amplifying reference gene primers. Measured with immunoSEQ multiplex PCR; TCRdb has only the in-frame clones, and not every one. V and J calls and clone size are those listed in that table; D and trimming were worked out from the DNA. The sample carries about 87,000 clones, around 84% recorded once. The CDR3 consists of 14 residues. Looked up from germline, CDR1 is LNHDA and CDR2 is SQIVND (reference sequence). V lost 2 bases and J 1 base, leaving 5 bases between the germline ends. The clonotype originates from a man aged 35-49 years with acute or convalescent COVID-19. Sequencing was carried out using peripheral blood. This rearrangement joins TRBV19 to TRBJ2-2, with D hard to call. The CDR3 DNA reads as TGTGCCAGTAGTATATCAAAGAACACCGGGGAGCTGTTTTTT. This translates into CASSISKNTGELFF.